Listed below are T cell receptor beta chains from one sample, sequenced in a study of blood T cell repertoires in COVID-19. TCRdb's copy holds only in-frame clones and misses some; the assay was immunoSEQ multiplex PCR. This sample has fewer than 300,000 clones, with more than 70% found just once. The sequenced material came from peripheral blood. These receptors originate from an elderly man with acute or convalescent COVID-19. Both conserved end residues are part of each CDR3.

V gene,J gene,CDR3 protein
TRBV6-5,TRBJ2-1,CASRSQGAPYNEQFF
TRBV28,TRBJ2-7,CASSLGGQGGYEQYF
TRBV12-3/TRBV12-4,TRBJ1-2,CASSFGLREGYTF
TRBV5-4,TRBJ1-2,CASSDGPRGDGYTF
TRBV5-4,TRBJ2-2,CASSFVAGGPDGELFF
TRBV30,TRBJ2-5,CAWSVKETQYF
TRBV10-3,TRBJ2-2,CAISVGRGAGELFF
TRBV3-1/TRBV3-2,TRBJ2-6,CASSQEGDSGANVLTF
TRBV4-1,TRBJ1-3,CASSQTGAMQGNTIYF
TRBV9,TRBJ2-1,CASSVFTGKGNEQFF
TRBV6-1,TRBJ1-5,CASSEYNQPQHF
TRBV6-5,TRBJ2-7,CASRPGTRGYSEQYF
TRBV21-1,TRBJ2-1,CASSTSREIRFRGGEQFF
TRBV6-5,TRBJ2-7,CASSSGSLSYEQYF
TRBV29-1,TRBJ2-2,CSGATGQGYGGELFF
TRBV19,TRBJ2-7,CASRGTLTSEQYF
TRBV5-1,TRBJ2-3,CASSFGTSEDTQYF
TRBV28,TRBJ2-1,CASRLAGAGSYNEQFF
TRBV30,TRBJ1-1,CAWRDWDRAVFF
TRBV19,TRBJ2-3,CASSITVGLPGYF
TRBV6-1,TRBJ1-5,CASSELGQSNQPQHF
TRBV3-1/TRBV3-2,TRBJ1-3,CASSIRQQFSGNTIYF
TRBV6-5,TRBJ1-1,CASRGGHRNTEAFF
TRBV14,TRBJ2-5,CASSQPAGTRQETQYF
TRBV2,TRBJ1-5,CASSKQGGNQPQHF
TRBV19,TRBJ2-2,CASSTGTGISGELFF
TRBV28,TRBJ2-7,CASNGGEQYF
TRBV5-5,TRBJ2-7,CASSGTGTSGGYEQYF
TRBV11-2,TRBJ2-3,CASSLGQGSGTDTQYF
TRBV2,TRBJ2-7,CASSSSYEQYF
TRBV20-1,TRBJ1-5,CSASSGVNQPQHF
TRBV5-6,TRBJ1-4,CASSLGRGGEKLFF
TRBV15,TRBJ1-6,CATSREGHSPLHF
TRBV6-1,TRBJ2-2,CASSELESPRTGELFF
TRBV2,TRBJ2-1,CASSGGSGWEDEQFF
TRBV10-2,TRBJ1-2,CASSQGPGGYTF
TRBV5-1,TRBJ1-6,CASSEPGVNSPLHF
TRBV6-1,TRBJ1-5,CASSESGSFSIHQPQHF
TRBV28,TRBJ2-7,CASLPIGGSSYEQYF
TRBV5-1,TRBJ2-3,CASSPDRGGDTQYF
TRBV27,TRBJ2-7,CASSQPGQLSYEQYF
TRBV2,TRBJ2-7,CASSVMRGSSYEQYF
TRBV28,TRBJ2-7,CASNPPAVPYEQYF
TRBV5-1,TRBJ2-7,CASSWEQANYEQYF